This T cell receptor beta chain was retrieved from a study of cytomegalovirus exposure and HLA in healthy donors. Study observations and caveats: HLA alleles were associated with fewer than 20,000 TCR beta sequences in a later analysis at 0.05 false discovery rate.

PCR was performed using 60 Vbeta and 13 Jbeta primers. Original processing notes: Per a later analysis, the number of unique TCR beta chains was roughly 87 million, of which 9 million to 12 million were shared. Clones were read by immunoSEQ multiplex PCR, and TCRdb kept only the in-frame ones, dropping some. From that table come the V and J calls and clone size; the DNA was used to work out D and trimming. The sample shows nearly 95,000 clones, approximately 7.1% of them seen only once. As for this clone: Its antigen is not identified.

CDR3 length equals 15 residues. CDR1 is MNHNY, CDR2 SVGAGI, per germline (reference sequence). With 6 bases clipped from V and 2 bases from J, the junction kept 6 bases outside the gene matches. This TCR was sampled from a man in his fifties or sixties in good health and CMV-seronegative. Sequencing was performed on PBMCs. V and J are TRBV6-6 and TRBJ2-1; TRBD2 matches at 8 bases. In DNA form, the CDR3 reads TGTGCCAGCAGCCCCGGGACTAGGACCTACAATGAGCAGTTCTTC. Protein: CASSPGTRTYNEQFF.